The 7 T cell receptor beta chains below come from one sample, sequenced in a study of identical twins. TCRdb processed the 5' RACE reads anew with MiXCR; each CDR3 protein has one entry. The table lists around 960,000 distinct CDR3 sequences, more than 9% of them singletons. These same data were also listed under a study on yellow fever vaccine responses in identical twins.

The sequenced sample was PBMCs. The receptors originated from a woman aged 18-29 years in good health.

There are a few counts of this clonotype. The chain uses TRBV12-3 or TRBV12-4 and TRBJ2-5, with 9 bases identical to TRBD2. The CDR3 is 15 residues long. The V segment lost 4 bases and the J segment 1 base; nucleotides outside the gene matches: 4. The CDR3 loop reads CASSWLAGAQETQYF. Written as DNA, the CDR3 is TGTGCCAGCAGTTGGTTAGCGGGAGCCCAAGAGACCCAGTACTTC.

This clonotype has only a few counts. The rearrangement links TRBV12-3 or TRBV12-4 to TRBJ2-3, with no clear D. The CDR3 is 14 residues long. V was shortened by 2 bases and J by 3 bases, with 9 bases between the two germline ends. CDR3 amino acids: CASSLRSWTDTQYF. The CDR3 bases are TGTGCCAGCAGTTTAAGGAGTTGGACAGATACGCAGTATTTT.

This clonotype turned up a few times. The chain has TRBV7-2 and TRBJ2-7; 13 bases line up with TRBD2. The V gene's germline CDR1 is SGHTA and CDR2 FQGNSA. V shed 5 bases and J 3 bases; nucleotides not matched to a gene: 10. The CDR3 loop spans 17 amino acids. The CDR3 bases are TGTGCCAGCAGCCGAACTAGCGGGGGGGACAAATACTACGAGCAGTACGTC. As protein: CASSRTSGGDKYYEQYV.

This clonotype has more than one count but fewer than ten. The J gene is TRBJ2-7, the V gene TRBV7-8; D ambiguous. This CDR3 has 16 residues. Trimming removed 3 bases from V and 3 bases from J, with 18 bases in between. From germline, CDR1 is SGHVS and CDR2 FQNEAQ. The CDR3 spells CASSFPLTSGSYEQYF. For the CDR3, the DNA is TGTGCCAGCAGCTTTCCTCTTACCTCGGGCAGCTACGAGCAGTACTTC.

The CDR3: CASSPKGQGETQYF. The CDR3 DNA is TGTGCCAGCAGCCCCAAGGGACAGGGGGAGACCCAGTACTTC. The chain couples TRBV5-5 to TRBJ2-5; 10 bases align to TRBD1. J was trimmed by 5 bases and V by 4 bases; bases with no gene match: 5. There are 14 residues in the CDR3. Germline lookup yields CDR1 SGHKS and CDR2 YYEKEE (reference sequence).

This clonotype was detected a few times. V is TRBV2 and J is TRBJ2-7, with TRBD2 matching 8 bases. Germline V CDR1 and CDR2: SNHLY, FYNNEI. The J segment lost 6 bases and the V segment lost 8 bases, leaving 6 bases of the junction unmatched. The CDR3 runs to 12 residues. CDR3 loop: CASLAGRGEQYF. In DNA form, the CDR3 reads TGTGCCAGCCTAGCGGGCAGGGGCGAGCAGTACTTC. The entire variable domain, with the rest obtained from reference TRBV2 and TRBJ2-7, is as follows: EPEVTQTPSHQVTQMGQEVILRCVPISNHLYFYWYRQILGQKVEFLVSFYNNEISEKSEIFDDQFSVERPDGSNFTLKIRSTKLEDSAMYFCASLAGRGEQYFGPGTRLTVT.

This clonotype appeared a few times. The rearrangement joins TRBV5-1 to TRBJ1-1, with D possibly being TRBD1 (6 bases). Per germline, CDR1 SGHRS and CDR2 YFSETQ. CDR3 length equals 13 residues. V was pared by 9 bases and J by 4 bases, with 16 bases between. The CDR3 loop reads CATRPRGTTEAFF. CDR3 nucleotide sequence: TGCGCCACCAGGCCCAGGGGTACCACTGAAGCTTTCTTT.